Following are 18 T cell receptor beta chains from one sample sequenced in a study of human T cells and chemical hapten exposure. In TCRdb, the RACE reads were re-called with MiXCR into one record per CDR3 protein. The sample has 35,000 to 45,000 distinct CDR3 sequences, approximately 9% seen once. The time point was: patch test 2, 6 weeks after DPC sensitization. Treatment defined: therapeutic diphenylcyclopropenone sensitization with weekly scalp DPC. Sequencing used whole blood, obtained in connection with sensitization to the hapten diphenylcyclopropenone (DPC). The receptors come from a woman in her 40s with alopecia areata. Some clones in this sample may be carry-over from other donors' samples.

J is TRBJ2-2 and V is TRBV6-5; 11 nucleotides agree with TRBD2. Looked up from germline, CDR1 is MNHEY and CDR2 is SVGAGI. V dropped 2 bases and J dropped 6; count of bases not matched to a gene: 11. The CDR3 length is 18 residues. CDR3 DNA: TGTGCCAGCAGTTACGTGGAGTCGCTAGCGGGGGGATCCGGGGAGCTGTTTTTT. This translates into CASSYVESLAGGSGELFF.

This clonotype has at least ten counts. The chain is built from TRBV6-1 and TRBJ2-7, with D possibly matching TRBD2 (5 bases). V was trimmed by 5 bases and J by 2 bases, leaving 13 bases between them. Germline V lookup: CDR1 MNHNS, CDR2 SASEGT. The CDR3 is made up of 14 amino acids. This CDR3 is CASSSGRGTYEQYF. The CDR3 DNA reads TGTGCCAGCAGTTCCGGACGGGGTACCTACGAGCAGTACTTC.

This clonotype has ten or more counts. J is TRBJ2-1 and V is TRBV5-1; 9 positions agree with TRBD1. The CDR3 runs 18 residues. Losses at the gene ends were 3 bases for V and 8 bases for J; bases not matched to a gene: 18. Germline V gene data show CDR1 as SGHRS and CDR2 as YFSETQ. The CDR3 protein is CASSSKFGPGQGSHEQFF. The CDR3 DNA is TGCGCCAGCAGCTCAAAATTTGGTCCGGGACAGGGCTCCCATGAGCAGTTCTTC.

J is TRBJ2-7 and V is TRBV20-1, with a tentative D call TRBD1 (5 bases). The CDR3 is 16 residues long. Germline loops: CDR1 DFQATT, CDR2 SNEGSKA (reference sequence). Trimming shortened V by 4 bases and J by 2 bases, and 21 bases separated the two germline ends. DNA for the CDR3: TGCAGTGCTACCACCCCCGGCCTACAGGTCCCCTACGAGCAGTACTTC. It yields the protein CSATTPGLQVPYEQYF.

This clonotype showed up many times. This sequence joins TRBV12-3 or TRBV12-4 and TRBJ2-1; the D gene is possibly TRBD2 (7 bases). The CDR3 is made up of 14 amino acids. Trimming removed 0 bases from V and 6 bases from J, with 9 bases in between. Here the CDR3 reads CASSLAGGANEQFF. In DNA form, the CDR3 reads TGTGCCAGCAGTTTAGCGGGGGGGGCCAATGAGCAGTTCTTC.

The table lists this clonotype with a few counts. This chain links TRBV7-9 with TRBJ2-5; D not resolved. Trimming left V 5 bases short and J 2 bases short, with 21 bases between. The CDR3 runs to 17 residues. CDR1 is SEHNR and CDR2 is FQNEAQ in the germline V gene (reference sequence). CDR3 DNA: TGTGCCAGCAGCCCCCTAATTGGGCCCCGGGCGCAAGAGACCCAGTACTTC. This codes for CASSPLIGPRAQETQYF. Based on the CDR3 plus reference TRBV7-9 and TRBJ2-5, the full variable domain is DTGVSQNPRHKITKRGQNVTFRCDPISEHNRLYWYRQTLGQGPEFLTYFQNEAQLEKSRLLSDRFSAERPKGSFSTLEIQRTEQGDSAMYLCASSPLIGPRAQETQYFGPGTRLLVL.

This clonotype was seen a few times. The chain links TRBV7-9 to TRBJ1-3; D is undetermined. V dropped 1 base and J dropped 0 bases, with 7 bases sitting between them. Germline V gene sequence: CDR1 SEHNR, CDR2 FQNEAQ (reference sequence). This CDR3 region has 15 residues. The CDR3 coding sequence is TGTGCCAGCAGCTTAGGACGGAGCTCTGGAAACACCATATATTTT. It codes for CASSLGRSSGNTIYF.

This clonotype has only a few counts. The chain has TRBV7-6 and TRBJ1-3, with D possibly TRBD1 on 5 matching bases. CDR1 and CDR2 from the germline V gene are SGHVS and FNYEAQ. The V end lost 5 bases, the J end lost 5 bases, and 13 bases lay between the germline ends. This CDR3 has 14 residues. CDR3 loop: CASSAGTDRNTIYF. For the CDR3, the DNA is TGTGCCAGCAGCGCCGGGACCGACCGAAACACCATATATTTT.

The chain carries TRBV29-1 and TRBJ2-2; weak D call: TRBD1 (6 bases). There are 15 residues in the CDR3. V was cut by 0 bases and J by 1 base, with 9 bases left in between. The V gene's germline CDR1 is SQVTM and CDR2 ANQGSEA. CDR3: CSVEDGQMNTGELFF. CDR3 in DNA: TGCAGCGTTGAAGATGGACAGATGAACACCGGGGAGCTGTTTTTT.

The table lists this clonotype with many counts. Here the CDR3 reads CASSLGTEQETQYF. The CDR3 DNA sequence: TGCGCCAGCAGCTTGGGGACGGAACAAGAGACCCAGTACTTC. The rearrangement uses TRBV5-1 and TRBJ2-5; no firm D call. CDR3 length: 14 residues. Germline loops: CDR1 SGHRS, CDR2 YFSETQ. The V gene lost 0 bases and the J gene lost 2 bases, with 8 bases spanning the gap.

This clonotype was picked up a small number of times. V is TRBV18 and J is TRBJ2-3; D is uncertain. Germline V lookup: CDR1 KGHSH, CDR2 LQKENI. CDR3 length: 14 residues. The V end lost 6 bases, the J end lost 6 bases, and 16 bases lay between the germline ends. CDR3: CASSATELGDTQYF. The CDR3 DNA sequence: TGTGCCAGCTCGGCAACCGAACTGGGTGATACGCAGTATTTT.

This clonotype was seen many times. The chain employs TRBV9 and TRBJ1-4; 8 nucleotides match TRBD1. Trimming at V came to 3 bases and at J to 7 bases, leaving 8 bases not matched to a gene. There are 15 residues in the CDR3. The germline V gene encodes CDR1 SGDLS and CDR2 YYNGEE. Written as DNA, the CDR3 is TGTGCCAGCAGCGGAAAGGACAGGGCCTTTGAAAAACTGTTTTTT. It codes for CASSGKDRAFEKLFF.

This clonotype was found many times. The junction differs from germline at one of its ends, possibly a read error. The chain carries TRBV4-1 and TRBJ1-1; D possibly corresponds to TRBD1 (6 bases). Germline CDR1 reads MGHRA; CDR2 reads YSYEKL. The CDR3 contains 16 residues. The CDR3 spells CASNQGQGREVTEAFF. CDR3 DNA: TGCGCCAGCAACCAAGGTCAGGGGAGAGAAGTCACTGAAGCTTTCTTT.

This clonotype was seen ten or more times. This chain uses TRBV27 with TRBJ2-5; TRBD1 or TRBD2 may be the D gene (5 bases each). The CDR3 is made up of 13 amino acids. Trimming took 8 bases from V and 2 from J, leaving 12 bases between them. Germline V gene lookup returns CDR1 MNHEY and CDR2 SMNVEV (reference sequence). CDR3 in amino acids: CASGGDPQETQYF. Written as DNA, the CDR3 is TGTGCCAGCGGGGGAGATCCACAAGAGACCCAGTACTTC.

This clonotype was seen many times. The chain has TRBV5-5 and TRBJ1-1; D is ambiguous. Germline V gene data show CDR1 as SGHKS and CDR2 as YYEKEE (reference sequence). The CDR3 runs to 13 residues. Trimming pared 1 base from V and 0 bases from J, leaving 4 bases between. CDR3: CASSLMLNTEAFF. CDR3 nucleotides: TGTGCCAGCAGCTTGATGCTGAACACTGAAGCTTTCTTT.

This clonotype was recorded many times. The CDR3 loop reads CASSQPKGEGNTIYF. The CDR3 DNA reads TGTGCCAGCAGCCAGCCGAAAGGGGAAGGAAACACCATATATTTT. The chain combines TRBV21-1 with TRBJ1-3; no DNA check was done on the table's D call, TRBD1. TRBV21-1 has pseudogene status. There are 15 residues in the CDR3.

Many counts were recorded for this clonotype. The genes are TRBV7-2 and TRBJ2-3; D remains ambiguous. CDR3 length: 12 amino acids. Germline V gene sequence: CDR1 SGHTA, CDR2 FQGNSA. V lost 4 bases, J lost 4 bases, and 6 bases lay in between. CDR3 protein: CASSYPPDTQYF. CDR3 sequence (DNA): TGTGCCAGCAGCTACCCCCCAGATACGCAGTATTTT.

At least ten counts were recorded for this clonotype. This chain links TRBV5-8 with TRBJ1-5, with D possibly being TRBD1 (5 bases). V was pared by 4 bases and J by 3 bases, with 14 bases between. This CDR3 has 15 amino acids. The germline gives CDR1 SGHTS, CDR2 YDEGEE. The CDR3 DNA reads TGTGCCAGCAGCACCGGGGGGAGGGTCAATCAGCCCCAGCATTTT. Translating it yields CASSTGGRVNQPQHF.